This entry lists 8 T cell receptor beta chains sequenced from one sample in a study of T cell repertoires in cytomegalovirus infection. TCRdb reanalysed the reads using MiXCR and keeps one entry per CDR3 protein. The table has about 490,000 distinct CDR3 sequences, approximately 16% seen once. Sequences were obtained from CD8+ T cells from PBMCs. These receptors were taken from a human donor in good health (CMV status not recorded). Some clones in this sample may be carry-over from other donors' samples.

J is TRBJ1-5 and V is TRBV2; D is uncertain. V lost 4 bases to trimming and J lost 1 base, with 14 bases between them. The CDR3 loop spans 16 amino acids. Germline V gene data show CDR1 as SNHLY and CDR2 as FYNNEI. DNA for the CDR3: TGTGCCAGCAGTGCCGGACTTCGTCGGAGCAATCAGCCCCAGCATTTT. Amino acid sequence: CASSAGLRRSNQPQHF.

The sample holds many counts of this clonotype. V and J are TRBV27 and TRBJ1-1; D is uncertain. The CDR3 has 11 amino acids. Germline CDR1 is MNHEY and CDR2 is SMNVEV (reference sequence). The V gene lost 7 bases and the J gene lost 2 bases, with 5 bases spanning the gap. The CDR3 sequence: CASKGNTEAFF. The CDR3 coding sequence is TGTGCCAGCAAAGGTAACACTGAAGCTTTCTTT.

There are a few counts of this clonotype. The rearrangement links TRBV7-9 to TRBJ2-7; 8 bases line up with TRBD2. J gave up 2 bases and V 0 bases, and 6 bases lay outside the gene matches. Per germline, CDR1 SEHNR and CDR2 FQNEAQ (reference sequence). The CDR3 runs to 16 residues. The CDR3, as DNA: TGTGCCAGCAGCTTAGCGCACAGCGGGGGAACCTACGAGCAGTACTTC. Amino acids: CASSLAHSGGTYEQYF.

Many counts were recorded for this clonotype. This chain uses TRBV12-3 or TRBV12-4 with TRBJ2-2; 7 bases agree with TRBD1. The CDR3 has 16 residues. With V trimmed by 5 bases and J by 0 bases, 6 bases remained unmatched. In nucleotides, the CDR3 is TGTGCCAGCAGTCCGAGGGACAGAGCGAACACCGGGGAGCTGTTTTTT. It yields the protein CASSPRDRANTGELFF.

This clonotype was counted at least ten times. CDR3 residues: CASSLMSPGLNYGYTF. Written as DNA, the CDR3 is TGTGCCAGCAGCTTAATGTCCCCAGGCCTTAACTATGGCTACACCTTC. This rearrangement joins TRBV7-9 to TRBJ1-2; unclear D gene. From germline, CDR1 is SEHNR and CDR2 FQNEAQ (reference sequence). V lost 2 bases to trimming and J lost 1 base, with 14 bases between them. CDR3 size: 16 residues.

The J gene is TRBJ2-5, the V gene TRBV24-1; D perhaps matches TRBD2 (6 bases). V lost 4 bases and J 5 bases, leaving 16 bases between the germline ends. The CDR3 consists of 15 residues. From germline, CDR1 is KGHDR and CDR2 SFDVKD. The CDR3 reads CATSEGRTWRETQYF. CDR3 sequence (DNA): TGTGCCACCAGTGAGGGGAGGACTTGGAGGGAGACCCAGTACTTC.

This clonotype was detected many times. The chain carries TRBV15 and TRBJ2-3, with D possibly being TRBD1 (5 bases). The germline V gene has CDR1 LNHNV and CDR2 YYDKDF (reference sequence). The CDR3 is 15 residues long. V was shortened by 4 bases and J by 6 bases, with 17 bases between the two germline ends. The CDR3, as DNA: TGTGCCACCAGCAAGTTGAAGGGGTTGGAGGATACGCAGTATTTT. It is translated as CATSKLKGLEDTQYF.

This chain links TRBV20-1 with TRBJ2-1, with D possibly TRBD2 on 6 matching bases. There are 15 residues in the CDR3. Germline values: CDR1 DFQATT, CDR2 SNEGSKA (reference sequence). V lost 3 bases and J 9 bases, leaving 21 bases between the germline ends. Written as DNA, the CDR3 is TGCAGTGCTAGCGGACTACTACAATGGTCTGGTGAGCAGTTCTTC. It specifies CSASGLLQWSGEQFF.